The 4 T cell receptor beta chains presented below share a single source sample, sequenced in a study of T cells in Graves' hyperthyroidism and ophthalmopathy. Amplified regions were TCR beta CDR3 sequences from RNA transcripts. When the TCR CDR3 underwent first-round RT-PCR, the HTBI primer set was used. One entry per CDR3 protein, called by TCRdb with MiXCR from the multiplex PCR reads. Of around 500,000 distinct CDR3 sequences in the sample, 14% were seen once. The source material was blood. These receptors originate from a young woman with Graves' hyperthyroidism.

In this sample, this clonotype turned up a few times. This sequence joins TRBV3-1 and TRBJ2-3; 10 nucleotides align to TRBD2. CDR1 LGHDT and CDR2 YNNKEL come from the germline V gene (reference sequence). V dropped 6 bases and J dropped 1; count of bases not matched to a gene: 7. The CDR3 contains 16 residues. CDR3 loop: CASRGSSGRGTDTQYF. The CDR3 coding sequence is TGTGCCAGCAGGGGGTCTAGCGGGAGAGGCACAGATACGCAGTATTTT.

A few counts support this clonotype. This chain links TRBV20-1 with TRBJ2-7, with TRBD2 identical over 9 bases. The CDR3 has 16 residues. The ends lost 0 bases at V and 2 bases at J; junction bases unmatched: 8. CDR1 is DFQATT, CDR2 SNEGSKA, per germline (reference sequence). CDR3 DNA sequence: TGCAGTGCTAGAGATTCGGGTGCGGGAGGGCCCTACGAGCAGTACTTC. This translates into CSARDSGAGGPYEQYF.

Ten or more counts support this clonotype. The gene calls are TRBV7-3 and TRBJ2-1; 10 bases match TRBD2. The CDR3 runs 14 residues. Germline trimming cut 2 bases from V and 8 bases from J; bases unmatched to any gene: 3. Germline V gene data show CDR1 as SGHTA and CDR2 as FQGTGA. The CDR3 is CASSLASGSDEQFF. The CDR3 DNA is TGTGCCAGCAGCTTAGCTAGCGGGAGCGATGAGCAGTTCTTC.

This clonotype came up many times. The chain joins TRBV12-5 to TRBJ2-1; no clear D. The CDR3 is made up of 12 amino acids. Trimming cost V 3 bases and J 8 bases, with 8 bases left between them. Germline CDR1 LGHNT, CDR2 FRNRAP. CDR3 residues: CASGLDLYEQFF. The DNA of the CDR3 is TGTGCTAGTGGTTTAGACTTATATGAGCAGTTCTTC.